This is a list of T cell receptor beta chains from one sample in a study of T-cell reconstitution after alpha-beta-depleted transplantation in children. MiXCR, applied by TCRdb to the PCR reads, yields one record per CDR3 protein. This sample carries about 310,000 distinct CDR3 sequences, around 25% of them seen once, and the ten largest clones take 9.5% to 13%. The material sequenced was PBMCs, mostly from graft donor cells, taken 180 days after TCRalphabeta/CD19-depleted stem cell transplant. The receptors were sampled from a male patient between 5 and 17 years old who had a stem cell transplant for acute lymphoblastic leukemia, so the T cells may come from the graft donor. Both conserved end residues are part of each CDR3. The order of the fields is J gene, V gene, D gene, CDR3 protein. A D gene is named only where the DNA matches it firmly.

>TRBJ2-3|TRBV20-1|NA
CSASPSLLSTDTQYF
>TRBJ2-1|TRBV10-3|TRBD2
CAISEIIGTSGRMAYNEQFF
>TRBJ1-3|TRBV5-6|NA
CARGFALPSGNTIYF
>TRBJ2-7|TRBV4-1|TRBD1
CASSHRSGTGATYEQYF
>TRBJ2-4|TRBV20-1|NA
CSVENLVLNIQYF
>TRBJ2-5|TRBV9|NA
CASSLVGGHETQYF
>TRBJ2-1|TRBV7-8|TRBD2
CASSPRLAVNEQFF
>TRBJ1-1|TRBV30|NA
CAWNPVGYEAFF
>TRBJ2-7|TRBV5-1|TRBD2
CASSAPGLDYEQYF
>TRBJ2-7|TRBV11-3|TRBD1
CASSSGQGRTYEQYF
>TRBJ2-5|TRBV7-8|TRBD2
CASSRWTSQQTQYF
>TRBJ2-1|TRBV20-1|NA
CSASNSEQFF
>TRBJ2-7|TRBV6-5|NA
CASSYKGRFSYEQYF
>TRBJ2-2|TRBV5-1|NA
CASSLQGPPGGELFF
>TRBJ2-1|TRBV7-2|NA
CASTDRSYNEQFF